These T cell receptor beta chains were read from a single sample in a study of read filtering for tumor transcriptome and immune sequencing. TCRdb re-called the reads with MiXCR, one entry per CDR3 protein. The sample has about 38,000 distinct CDR3 sequences, approximately 15% seen once. Sequenced: a population of CD138-negative cells sorted from bone marrow. Receptors originate from a donor aged 40 or over with multiple myeloma. The CDR3 runs from the conserved cysteine through the conserved F or W. The D gene is left open where the match is weak. A row's size may be missing; if present it is once, few, many or a size class.

>.|.|TRBV20-1|TRBJ1-5
CSASLPGRNNQPQHF
TGCAGTGCTAGCCTTCCGGGACGGAACAATCAGCCCCAGCATTTT
>TRBD2|many|TRBV12-3/TRBV12-4|TRBJ2-3
CASSPGTSGYDTQYF
TGTGCCAGCAGTCCCGGGACTAGCGGCTACGATACGCAGTATTTT
>TRBD2|many|TRBV11-2|TRBJ2-3
CASSLGRDYLTDTQYF
TGTGCCAGCAGCTTAGGCAGGGACTACCTCACAGATACGCAGTATTTT
>.|many|TRBV7-9|TRBJ1-2
CASSLQEVSWTEPNYGYTF
TGTGCCAGCAGCCTCCAAGAGGTTTCCTGGACAGAACCCAACTATGGCTACACCTTC
>.|many|TRBV28|TRBJ1-2
CAIGLSGDYGYTF
TGTGCCATAGGCCTATCGGGGGACTATGGCTACACCTTC
>.|.|TRBV28|TRBJ1-5
CASSLSSGMDNQPQHF
TGTGCCAGCAGTTTAAGTTCAGGGATGGACAATCAGCCCCAGCATTTT
>.|many|TRBV7-9|TRBJ1-1
CASSVGGMNTEAFF
TGTGCCAGCAGCGTAGGGGGGATGAACACTGAAGCTTTCTTT
>.|many|TRBV3-1|TRBJ2-3
CASSQVWGGDGDTQYF
TGTGCCAGCAGCCAAGTGTGGGGGGGCGACGGGGATACGCAGTATTTT
>.|many|TRBV12-3/TRBV12-4|TRBJ1-6
CASTLAGTGSPLHF
TGTGCCAGTACCCTGGCAGGGACGGGTTCACCCCTCCACTTT
>TRBD2|.|TRBV7-2|TRBJ2-5
CASSLGGTSGLQETQYF
TGTGCCAGCAGCTTAGGGGGGACTAGCGGCCTCCAAGAGACCCAGTACTTC
>.|many|TRBV2|TRBJ2-1
CASTRAYNEQFF
TGTGCCAGCACAAGGGCCTACAATGAGCAGTTCTTC
>.|many|TRBV4-3|TRBJ2-5
CASSLGQNKPGETQYF
TGCGCCAGCAGCCTAGGACAGAACAAACCGGGAGAGACCCAGTACTTC
>TRBD2|few|TRBV7-8|TRBJ2-2
CASSIGTKNTGELFF
TGTGCCAGCAGCATTGGGACTAAAAACACCGGGGAGCTGTTTTTT
>TRBD2|medium-sized|TRBV9|TRBJ2-1
CASSVSGGGSNEQFF
TGTGCCAGCAGCGTGTCTGGCGGGGGATCCAATGAGCAGTTCTTC
>.|many|TRBV5-8|TRBJ1-6
CASSFRAVYNSPLHF
TGTGCCAGCAGCTTCCGGGCAGTTTATAATTCACCCCTCCACTTT
>.|many|TRBV6-1|TRBJ1-6
CASREPGSYNSPLHF
TGTGCCAGCAGAGAGCCCGGATCCTATAATTCACCCCTCCACTTT
>.|many|TRBV27|TRBJ2-5
CASSSQGVQETQYF
TGTGCCAGCAGTTCACAGGGAGTACAAGAGACCCAGTACTTC
>.|many|TRBV20-1|TRBJ1-1
CSAASGNTEAFF
TGCAGTGCCGCGTCAGGGAACACTGAAGCTTTCTTT
>TRBD1|many|TRBV12-3/TRBV12-4|TRBJ2-3
CASRGQGLGTDTQYF
TGTGCCAGCAGGGGACAGGGATTAGGCACAGATACGCAGTATTTT
>.|many|TRBV5-1|TRBJ1-1
CASSREGDAAEAFF
TGCGCCAGCAGCAGGGAAGGAGATGCGGCTGAAGCTTTCTTT
>TRBD1|many|TRBV4-3|TRBJ2-5
CASSLSTGERETQYF
TGCGCCAGCAGCCTCTCGACAGGGGAGAGGGAGACCCAGTACTTC
>.|many|TRBV15|TRBJ2-2
CATSRVTSGELFF
TGTGCCACCAGCAGAGTCACTAGCGGGGAGCTGTTTTTT
>.|many|TRBV27|TRBJ2-3
CASSPSPGPSDTQYF
TGTGCCAGCAGTCCCTCCCCGGGACCCTCCGATACGCAGTATTTT
>.|many|TRBV6-2/TRBV6-3|TRBJ2-7
CASNPSDEPYEQYF
TGTGCCAGCAACCCGTCGGACGAACCCTACGAGCAGTACTTC
>TRBD1|.|TRBV7-2|TRBJ2-7
CARSSGTGSSYEQYF
TGTGCCCGCAGCTCCGGGACAGGGAGCTCCTACGAGCAGTACTTC
>.|few|TRBV6-1|TRBJ2-3
CASRTVDYTGTQYF
TGTGCCAGCAGGACGGTCGATTACACAGGTACGCAGTATTTT
>.|few|TRBV2|TRBJ2-7
CASSATGEEGEQYF
TGTGCCAGCAGTGCGACGGGAGAGGAGGGGGAGCAGTACTTC
>.|many|TRBV7-2|TRBJ1-4
CASSLSREKLFF
TGTGCCAGCAGCTTATCACGAGAAAAACTGTTTTTT
>.|many|TRBV20-1|TRBJ1-5
CSAREGEGQPQHF
TGCAGTGCTAGAGAAGGGGAGGGTCAGCCCCAGCATTTT